This TCR beta chain was sequenced for a study of CD8 T cells in ankylosing spondylitis. Overall study results and limits: Some motif variants were previously reported in reactive arthritis synovial fluid and blood. In ankylosing spondylitis blood, a motif of roughly 8 highly homologous TCR beta variants appeared characteristic. Disease-associated clones were CD8+ and fairly uncommon in peripheral blood.

In this sample, this clonotype turned up many times. Its target is not known. The CDR3 contains 14 residues. The germline V gene encodes CDR1 LNHNV and CDR2 YYDKDF (reference sequence). Trimming shortened V by 1 base and J by 10 bases, and 14 bases separated the two germline ends. Quantitative 5'-RACE was performed with molecular barcodes, and it yielded the TCR beta libraries. TCRdb used MiXCR to reprocess the 5' RACE reads, holding one entry per CDR3 protein. The sample contains around 540,000 distinct CDR3 sequences, approximately 12% of which appear only once. The sequencing sample was made of blood, either unsorted or a sorted T cell fraction (not recorded which). This chain links TRBV15 with TRBJ2-1, with D tentatively TRBD2 (5 bases). The receptor comes from a male donor with ankylosing spondylitis. The CDR3 loop reads CATSRGVGLREQFF. The CDR3 DNA is TGTGCCACCAGCAGAGGTGTCGGACTTAGGGAGCAGTTCTTC.